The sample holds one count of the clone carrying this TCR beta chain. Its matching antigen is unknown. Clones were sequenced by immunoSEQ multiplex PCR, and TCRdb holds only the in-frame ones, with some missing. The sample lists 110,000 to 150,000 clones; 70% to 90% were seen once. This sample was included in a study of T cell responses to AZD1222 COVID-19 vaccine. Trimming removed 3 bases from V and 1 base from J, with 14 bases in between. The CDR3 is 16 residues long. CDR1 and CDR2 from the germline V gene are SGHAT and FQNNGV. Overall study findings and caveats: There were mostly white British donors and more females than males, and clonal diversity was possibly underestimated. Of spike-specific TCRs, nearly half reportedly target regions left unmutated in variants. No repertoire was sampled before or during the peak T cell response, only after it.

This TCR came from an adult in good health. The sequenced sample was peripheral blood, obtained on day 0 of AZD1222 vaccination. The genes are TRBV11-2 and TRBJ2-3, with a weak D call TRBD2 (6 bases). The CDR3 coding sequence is TGTGCCAGCAGCTTTGAAGGCTTAGCGGGCACAGATACGCAGTATTTT. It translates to CASSFEGLAGTDTQYF.